The 27 T cell receptor beta chains below all came from one sample that was sequenced in a study of blood T cell repertoires in COVID-19. This table comes from immunoSEQ multiplex PCR, and its TCRdb copy is limited to in-frame clones, with some not included. The table has around 25,000 clones, 90% seen once. Sequenced material: peripheral blood. All receptors come from a human donor in a cohort sampled during active COVID-19.

This chain uses TRBV7-6 with TRBJ2-1; 15 bases are a match to TRBD2. The germline V gene has CDR1 SGHVS and CDR2 FNYEAQ. The CDR3 totals 18 residues. V shed 0 bases, J shed 5 bases, and the junction held 5 bases outside the gene matches. For the CDR3, the DNA is TGTGCCAGCAGCTTAGCGGGGACTAGCGGGAGGTCACACAATGAGCAGTTCTTC. Protein: CASSLAGTSGRSHNEQFF.

This sequence joins TRBV2 and TRBJ1-4; tentatively, D is TRBD1 (6 bases). The CDR3 extends over 14 amino acids. Deletions cut 4 bases from V and 6 bases from J, with 12 bases between. In germline, CDR1 is SNHLY, CDR2 FYNNEI. The CDR3 loop is CASSVGGADEKLFF. The CDR3 DNA sequence: TGTGCCAGCAGTGTAGGGGGGGCGGATGAAAAACTGTTTTTT.

This chain links TRBV4-1 with TRBJ2-1; D remains unclear. Trimming stripped 1 base from V and 7 bases from J, with 8 bases between. The CDR3 runs to 13 residues. CDR1 and CDR2 from the germline V gene are MGHRA and YSYEKL. Here the CDR3 reads CASSQVRSNEQFF. The CDR3 DNA follows: TGCGCCAGCAGCCAAGTTAGATCAAATGAGCAGTTCTTC.

The chain carries TRBV5-5 and TRBJ1-2; 7 bases agree with TRBD1. Germline V gene lookup returns CDR1 SGHKS and CDR2 YYEKEE (reference sequence). Germline trimming cut 4 bases from V and 0 bases from J; bases unmatched to any gene: 0. The length of the CDR3 is 13 residues. CDR3 nucleotide sequence: TGTGCCAGCAGCCAGGGGGCTAACTATGGCTACACCTTC. Protein product: CASSQGANYGYTF. Variable domain in full (rest from reference TRBV5-5 and TRBJ1-2): DAGVTQSPTHLIKTRGQQVTLRCSPISGHKSVSWYQQVLGQGPQFIFQYYEKEERGRGNFPDRFSARQFPNYSSELNVNALLLGDSALYLCASSQGANYGYTFGSGTRLTVV.

The chain couples TRBV28 to TRBJ2-2; possibly TRBD1 for D (5 bases). Between the trimmed V and J ends, which lost 9 bases and 4 bases, there was a span of 21 bases. Germline values: CDR1 MDHEN, CDR2 SYDVKM. The CDR3 totals 16 residues. The DNA for the CDR3 is TGTGCCAGGGATGGCACAGGCCCCCGTCGCACCGGGGAGCTGTTTTTT. Protein sequence: CARDGTGPRRTGELFF.

This clone has only a few counts. The CDR3: CASSDPAGQQYF. For the CDR3, the DNA is TGTGCCAGCAGTGACCCCGCCGGTCAGCAGTACTTC. This rearrangement joins TRBV6-4 to TRBJ2-7; D is ambiguous. This CDR3 region has 12 residues. The germline gives CDR1 MRHNA, CDR2 SNTAGT. Trimming removed 2 bases at V and 8 bases at J, with 10 bases between.

J is TRBJ2-3 and V is TRBV7-6, with 13 bases identical to TRBD2. This CDR3 is built from 17 residues. Per germline, CDR1 SGHVS and CDR2 FNYEAQ. V gave up 5 bases and J gave up 0 bases; unmatched junction bases: 5. The CDR3 here is CASSVPLAGGSTDTQYF. The CDR3 coding sequence is TGTGCCAGCAGCGTACCACTAGCGGGAGGGAGCACAGATACGCAGTATTTT.

The chain couples TRBV7-9 to TRBJ2-7; 14 nucleotides agree with TRBD2. The length of the CDR3 is 19 residues. V shed 1 base, J shed 1 base, and the junction held 9 bases outside the gene matches. Germline CDR1 SEHNR, CDR2 FQNEAQ (reference sequence). CDR3 in DNA: TGTGCCAGCAGCTTAGTGCCCGTTGGACTAGCGGGGGGTTCCTACGAGCAGTACTTC. It yields the protein CASSLVPVGLAGGSYEQYF.

The V call is TRBV5-1, the J call TRBJ2-3, with 7 bases fitting TRBD1. The CDR3 covers 13 residues. Germline CDR1 and CDR2: SGHRS and YFSETQ. The V segment lost 1 base and the J segment 5 bases; nucleotides outside the gene matches: 1. CDR3 DNA: TGCGCCAGCAGCTTGACAGGGGAAGATACGCAGTATTTT. Translating it yields CASSLTGEDTQYF.

The J gene is TRBJ2-3, the V gene TRBV28; perhaps TRBD2 as D (6 bases). Germline V gene sequence: CDR1 MDHEN, CDR2 SYDVKM. The CDR3 is 14 amino acids. V lost 6 bases and J 2 bases, leaving 12 bases between the germline ends. In DNA, the CDR3 is TGTGCCAGCAGCCGGACTACAAACACAGATACGCAGTATTTT. It encodes CASSRTTNTDTQYF.

The genes are TRBV2 and TRBJ2-1, with D perhaps TRBD1 (6 bases). Germline V gene sequence: CDR1 SNHLY, CDR2 FYNNEI. V was clipped by 7 bases and J by 6 bases, with 16 bases between them. This CDR3 has 14 residues. The CDR3 is CASNHPQGSNEQFF. The CDR3 bases are TGTGCCAGCAATCACCCACAGGGCTCCAATGAGCAGTTCTTC. The whole variable domain, remainder taken from reference TRBV2 and TRBJ2-1, is EPEVTQTPSHQVTQMGQEVILRCVPISNHLYFYWYRQILGQKVEFLVSFYNNEISEKSEIFDDQFSVERPDGSNFTLKIRSTKLEDSAMYFCASNHPQGSNEQFFGPGTRLTVL.

V gene TRBV6-6 combines with J gene TRBJ2-7; no clear D. V dropped 6 bases and J dropped 3 bases, with 12 bases sitting between them. CDR1 is MNHNY, CDR2 SVGAGI, per germline (reference sequence). CDR3 length: 13 residues. The CDR3 region is CASSRAPIYEQYF. The CDR3 bases are TGTGCCAGCAGCCGCGCGCCAATCTACGAGCAGTACTTC.

J is TRBJ2-3 and V is TRBV19; TRBD2 matches 10 bases. Germline CDR1 LNHDA, CDR2 SQIVND (reference sequence). The CDR3 has 16 amino acids. V dropped 4 bases and J dropped 1; count of bases not matched to a gene: 5. The CDR3 loop is CASSTIAGGRTDTQYF. The CDR3 nucleotides read TGTGCCAGTAGTACAATAGCGGGAGGTCGCACAGATACGCAGTATTTT.

This clone was seen just once. Other DNA sequences in the sample encode the same CDR3. The chain couples TRBV5-1 to TRBJ2-7; the D gene is possibly TRBD2 (7 bases). The CDR3 totals 17 residues. Germline assignment: CDR1 SGHRS and CDR2 YFSETQ. With 4 bases removed from V and 0 bases from J, the gap between germline ends came to 20 bases. CDR3: CASSEGTGGAPSYEQYF. The DNA of the CDR3 is TGCGCCAGCAGCGAAGGGACGGGGGGCGCGCCCTCCTACGAGCAGTACTTC.

As DNA, the CDR3 is TGCGCCAGCAAAGCGAGCGCAACTCACTATGGCTACACCTTC. Its translation is CASKASATHYGYTF. The chain carries TRBV5-1 and TRBJ1-2, with D uncertain. This CDR3 has 14 residues. Germline values: CDR1 SGHRS, CDR2 YFSETQ. Trimming pared 6 bases from V and 3 bases from J, leaving 15 bases between.

V and J are TRBV5-6 and TRBJ2-1, with D hard to call. CDR1 and CDR2 from the germline V gene are SGHDT and YYEEEE. This CDR3 has 12 amino acids. V was pared by 4 bases and J by 7 bases, with 9 bases between. CDR3 bases: TGTGCCAGCAGCCAGACTCGGAATGAGCAGTTCTTC. This codes for CASSQTRNEQFF.

This rearrangement joins TRBV19 to TRBJ1-5, with D uncertain. V lost 7 bases to trimming and J lost 6 bases, with 22 bases between them. CDR3 length: 16 amino acids. The V gene's germline CDR1 is LNHDA and CDR2 SQIVND (reference sequence). The CDR3 DNA reads as TGTGCCAGTAAAGTGGGGAGGCAGCTGGGAGTTCAGCCCCAGCATTTT. It yields the protein CASKVGRQLGVQPQHF.

V and J are TRBV6-5 and TRBJ1-2; the match to TRBD1 covers 12 bases. Losses at the gene ends were 7 bases for V and 6 bases for J; bases not matched to a gene: 6. Germline values: CDR1 MNHEY, CDR2 SVGAGI. The CDR3 runs to 14 residues. The CDR3 DNA sequence: TGTGCCAGCACCTTCGGGACAGGGGGCGATGGCTACACCTTC. This sequence encodes CASTFGTGGDGYTF.

This clone came up once. V and J are TRBV27 and TRBJ1-1, with TRBD1 matching 8 bases. This CDR3 has 13 amino acids. Trimming took 5 bases from V and 8 from J; bases not matched to a gene: 7. Germline V gene sequence: CDR1 MNHEY, CDR2 SMNVEV (reference sequence). CDR3 in amino acids: CASSLVDRAEAFF. CDR3 nucleotides: TGTGCCAGCAGTCTGGTGGACAGGGCAGAAGCTTTCTTT.

This chain uses TRBV3-1 (or the pseudogene TRBV3-2) with TRBJ2-2; 13 positions match TRBD2. Germline loops: CDR1 LGHDT, CDR2 YNNKEL (reference sequence). The CDR3 is made up of 16 amino acids. Trimming removed 7 bases from V and 6 bases from J; junction bases left unmatched: 8. The CDR3 loop reads CASTQGLAGKSGELFF. DNA of the CDR3: TGTGCCAGCACCCAGGGACTAGCGGGGAAATCCGGGGAGCTGTTTTTT.

This sequence joins TRBV11-2 and TRBJ2-7; D is unclear. The CDR3 covers 15 residues. Trimming took 6 bases from V and 0 from J, leaving 15 bases between them. Germline lookup yields CDR1 SGHAT and CDR2 FQNNGV. The chain's CDR3 is CASSFGDSSSYEQYF. CDR3 in DNA: TGTGCCAGCAGTTTTGGCGACTCTAGCTCCTACGAGCAGTACTTC.

The chain joins TRBV5-1 to TRBJ2-6; 8 bases fit TRBD1. CDR3 size: 17 residues. CDR1 is SGHRS and CDR2 is YFSETQ in the germline V gene. J lost 0 bases, V lost 4 bases, and 6 bases had no gene match. The CDR3 DNA is TGCGCCAGCAGCAAGGGACAGGTTAACTCTGGGGCCAACGTCCTGACTTTC. This gives the protein CASSKGQVNSGANVLTF.

The chain has TRBV27 and TRBJ1-2; D call uncertain. The CDR3 is 13 amino acids. Per germline, CDR1 MNHEY and CDR2 SMNVEV (reference sequence). Trimming left V 5 bases short and J 4 bases short, with 11 bases between. CDR3 in amino acids: CASSQASSYGYTF. The CDR3 nucleotides read TGTGCCAGCAGTCAAGCCTCGTCCTATGGCTACACCTTC.

V and J are TRBV7-2 and TRBJ2-1; 13 bases line up with TRBD2. With 3 bases clipped from V and 2 bases from J, the junction kept 7 bases outside the gene matches. CDR1 and CDR2 (germline): SGHTA, FQGNSA. The CDR3 covers 18 residues. DNA for the CDR3: TGTGCCAGCAGCTTCCGGACTAGCGGGAGTGGGACCTACAATGAGCAGTTCTTC. The encoded protein is CASSFRTSGSGTYNEQFF.

The J gene is TRBJ1-5, the V gene TRBV5-4; D uncertain. The CDR3 has 14 residues. Per the germline V gene, CDR1 is SGHNT and CDR2 is YYREEE (reference sequence). Trimming left V 0 bases short and J 3 bases short, with 7 bases between. DNA of the CDR3: TGTGCCAGCAGCTTGGGAGGATTCAATCAGCCCCAGCATTTT. Translated, it gives CASSLGGFNQPQHF.

The chain couples TRBV6-6 to TRBJ2-1, with 8 bases lining up with TRBD2. The V and J ends lost 8 bases and 5 bases, in that order; junction bases with no gene match: 11. This CDR3 contains 15 residues. Germline CDR1 and CDR2: MNHNY and SVGAGI (reference sequence). The CDR3 DNA follows: TGTGCCAGCGGGGGGACGGGAGGGAATCACAATGAGCAGTTCTTC. This sequence encodes CASGGTGGNHNEQFF.

The sample holds one count of this clone. This chain connects TRBV7-9 to TRBJ1-1, with D maybe TRBD1 (6 bases). The CDR3 covers 13 residues. With 6 bases removed from V and 7 bases from J, the gap between germline ends came to 15 bases. Germline CDR1 is SEHNR and CDR2 is FQNEAQ (reference sequence). This chain's CDR3 is CASSSSGAGEAFF. The CDR3 DNA is TGTGCCAGCAGTTCGTCAGGGGCCGGTGAAGCTTTCTTT. Filled out from reference TRBV7-9 and TRBJ1-1, the complete variable domain reads DTGVSQNPRHKITKRGQNVTFRCDPISEHNRLYWYRQTLGQGPEFLTYFQNEAQLEKSRLLSDRFSAERPKGSFSTLEIQRTEQGDSAMYLCASSSSGAGEAFFGQGTRLTVV.